This T cell receptor beta chain derives from a study of T cell responses to AZD1222 COVID-19 vaccine. Clones were read by immunoSEQ multiplex PCR, and TCRdb kept only the in-frame ones, dropping some. The sample consists of about 96,000 clones, roughly 90% of them appearing once. The CDR3 runs to 14 residues. The germline V gene encodes CDR1 LNHNV and CDR2 YYDKDF (reference sequence). V lost 8 bases to trimming and J lost 6 bases, with 14 bases between them. The sequence came from an adult in good health. This chain links TRBV15 with TRBJ1-6; D might be TRBD1 (5 bases). Sequences were derived from peripheral blood, sampled on day 0 of AZD1222 vaccination. Here the CDR3 DNA reads TGTGCCACCGGGGACTCGGCCGTTAATTCACCCCTCCACTTT. It yields the protein CATGDSAVNSPLHF. Variable domain in full (rest from reference TRBV15 and TRBJ1-6): DAMVIQNPRYQVTQFGKPVTLSCSQTLNHNVMYWYQQKSSQAPKLLFHYYDKDFNNEADTPDNFQSRRPNTSFCFLDIRSPGLGDTAMYLCATGDSAVNSPLHFGNGTRLTVT.